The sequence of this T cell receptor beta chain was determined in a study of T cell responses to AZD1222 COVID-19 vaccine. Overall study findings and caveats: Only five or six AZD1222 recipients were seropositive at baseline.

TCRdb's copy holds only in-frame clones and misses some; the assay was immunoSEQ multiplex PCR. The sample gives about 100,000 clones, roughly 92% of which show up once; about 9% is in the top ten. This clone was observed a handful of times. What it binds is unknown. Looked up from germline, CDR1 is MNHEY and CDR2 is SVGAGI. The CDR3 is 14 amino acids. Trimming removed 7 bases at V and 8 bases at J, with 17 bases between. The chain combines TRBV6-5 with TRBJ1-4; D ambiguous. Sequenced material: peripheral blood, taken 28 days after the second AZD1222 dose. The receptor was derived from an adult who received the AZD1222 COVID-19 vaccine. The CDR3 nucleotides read TGTGCCAGCACCCCGGTCGGGAGGACCGAAAAACTGTTTTTT. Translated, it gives CASTPVGRTEKLFF.